The text below deals with one TCR beta chain. Its antigen is not known. These data are taken from a study of cytomegalovirus exposure and HLA in healthy donors. Overall study results and limits: Reports state that TCR beta sequences accurately predicted most subjects' HLA-A and HLA-B alleles. Later, TCR association rates were found to vary by HLA locus, highest for DRB1 and lowest for HLA-C.

With 60 Vbeta and 13 Jbeta primers, the PCR was carried out. The protocol was immunoSEQ multiplex PCR, while the TCRdb copy is restricted to in-frame clones and leaves out a portion. This specimen shows about 130,000 clones; the ten leading clones hold about 2.7%. Trimming pared 2 bases from V and 6 bases from J, leaving 16 bases between. CDR1 is MDHEN and CDR2 is SYDVKM in the germline V gene. The CDR3 extends over 15 amino acids. V and J are TRBV28 and TRBJ1-1; D unclear. This receptor was obtained from a man aged 25 to 40 in good health and CMV-seronegative. Sequencing input: PBMCs. As DNA, the CDR3 is TGTGCCAGCAGTTTAAATCTCCGGCAGGCCGCTGAAGCTTTCTTT. Translated, it gives CASSLNLRQAAEAFF.